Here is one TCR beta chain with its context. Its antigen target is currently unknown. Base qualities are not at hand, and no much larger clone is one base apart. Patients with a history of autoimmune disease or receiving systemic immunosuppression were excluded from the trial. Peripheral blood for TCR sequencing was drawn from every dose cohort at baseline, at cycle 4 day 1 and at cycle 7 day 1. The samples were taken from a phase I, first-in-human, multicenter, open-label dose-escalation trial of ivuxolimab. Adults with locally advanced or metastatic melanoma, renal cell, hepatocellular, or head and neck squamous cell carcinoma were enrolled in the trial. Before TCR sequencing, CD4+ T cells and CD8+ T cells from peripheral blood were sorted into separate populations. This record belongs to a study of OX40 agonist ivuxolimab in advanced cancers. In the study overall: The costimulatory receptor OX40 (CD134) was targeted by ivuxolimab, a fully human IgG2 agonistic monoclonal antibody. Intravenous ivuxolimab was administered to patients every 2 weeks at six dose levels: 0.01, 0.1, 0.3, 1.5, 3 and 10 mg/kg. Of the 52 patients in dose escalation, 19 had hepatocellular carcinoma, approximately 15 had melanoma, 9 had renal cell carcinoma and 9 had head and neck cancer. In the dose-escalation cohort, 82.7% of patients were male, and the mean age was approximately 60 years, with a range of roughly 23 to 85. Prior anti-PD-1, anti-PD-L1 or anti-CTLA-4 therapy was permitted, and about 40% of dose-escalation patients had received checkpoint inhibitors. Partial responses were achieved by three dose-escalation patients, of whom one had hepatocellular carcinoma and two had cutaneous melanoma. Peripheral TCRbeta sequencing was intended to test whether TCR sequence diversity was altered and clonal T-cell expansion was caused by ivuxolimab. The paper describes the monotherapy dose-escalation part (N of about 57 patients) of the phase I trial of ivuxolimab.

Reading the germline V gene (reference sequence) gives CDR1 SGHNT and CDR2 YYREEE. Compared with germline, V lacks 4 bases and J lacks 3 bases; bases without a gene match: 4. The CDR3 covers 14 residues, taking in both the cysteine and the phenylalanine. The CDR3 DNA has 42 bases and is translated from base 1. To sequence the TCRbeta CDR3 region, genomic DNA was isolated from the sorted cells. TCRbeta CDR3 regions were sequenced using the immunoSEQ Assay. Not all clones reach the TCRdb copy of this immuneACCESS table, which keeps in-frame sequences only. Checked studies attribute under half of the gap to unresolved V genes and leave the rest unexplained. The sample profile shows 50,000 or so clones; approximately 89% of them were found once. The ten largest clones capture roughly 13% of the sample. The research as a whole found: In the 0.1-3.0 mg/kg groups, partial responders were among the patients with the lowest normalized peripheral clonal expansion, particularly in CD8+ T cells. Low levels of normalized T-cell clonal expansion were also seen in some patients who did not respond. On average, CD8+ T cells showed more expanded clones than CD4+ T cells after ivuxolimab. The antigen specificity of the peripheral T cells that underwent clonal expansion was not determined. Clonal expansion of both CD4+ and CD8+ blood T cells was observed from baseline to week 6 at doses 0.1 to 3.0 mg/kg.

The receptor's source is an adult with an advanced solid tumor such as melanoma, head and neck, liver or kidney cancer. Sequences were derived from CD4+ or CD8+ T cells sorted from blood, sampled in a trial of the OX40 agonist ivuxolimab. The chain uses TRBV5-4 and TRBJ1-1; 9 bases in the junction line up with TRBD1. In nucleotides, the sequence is TGTGCCAGCAGCGTAACAGGGGGCGACACTGAAGCTTTCTTT. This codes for CASSVTGGDTEAFF.